The entry that follows covers one TCR beta chain sequence. This CDR3 region has 14 residues. Trimming shortened V by 7 bases and J by 1 base, and 11 bases separated the two germline ends. The germline CDR1 and CDR2 sequences are MNHNS and SASEGT. Each of the donors was a healthy adult who was HIV-negative and had not had a recent acute infection or vaccination. All the donors were Caucasian adults who lived in Nashville, Tennessee. CD45RA-negative memory and CD45RA+ naive subsets were split from the CD4+ cells. Deep was the level used in running the assay. Repertoires were generated with immunoSEQ multiplex PCR, while TCRdb's copy carries only in-frame clones and drops some. The sample contains a few million clones, 93% of which appear only once. This entry comes from a study of shared clonotypes between healthy human individuals.

The receptor's source is a man between 18 and 29 years old in good health. Some clones in this sample may be carry-over from other donors' samples. The chain recombines TRBV6-1 with TRBJ1-3; the D gene is possibly TRBD1 (5 bases). The material sequenced was naive CD4+ T cells from PBMCs. Regarding subset: CD45RA+ positively selected. The CDR3 region has the DNA TGTGCCAGCAATTTCGGGGGATCTGGAAACACCATATATTTT. It is translated as CASNFGGSGNTIYF.